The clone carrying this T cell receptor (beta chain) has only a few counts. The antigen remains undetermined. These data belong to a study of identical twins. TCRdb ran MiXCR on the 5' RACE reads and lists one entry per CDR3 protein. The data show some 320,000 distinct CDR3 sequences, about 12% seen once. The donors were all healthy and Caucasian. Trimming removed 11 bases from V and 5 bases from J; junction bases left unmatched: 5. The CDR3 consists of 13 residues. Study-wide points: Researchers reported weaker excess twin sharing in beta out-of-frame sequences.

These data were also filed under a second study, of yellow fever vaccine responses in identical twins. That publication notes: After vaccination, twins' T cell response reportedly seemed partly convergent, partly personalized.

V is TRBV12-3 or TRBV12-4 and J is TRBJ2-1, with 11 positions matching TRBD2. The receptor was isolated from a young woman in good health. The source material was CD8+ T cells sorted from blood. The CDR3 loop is CASGLADHNEQFF. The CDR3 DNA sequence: TGTGCCTCGGGACTAGCGGACCACAATGAGCAGTTCTTC.